This T cell receptor (beta chain) was observed in a study of a mutant IDH1 vaccine in newly diagnosed glioma. At the level of the study: Vaccines were begun 4-6 weeks after radiotherapy alone, or with temozolomide cycles. Findings and limits, study-wide: The occurrence of vaccine-induced immune responses was seen in around 92% of patients.

Time point given: week 35, safety follow-up. Each dose of the vaccine consisted of 300 ug of mutant IDH1 20-mer peptide, with topical imiquimod. Assay: immunoSEQ multiplex PCR; the TCRdb copy retains only in-frame clones and omits some. The sample comprises around 44,000 clones, around 85% of which are singletons, and around 6.7% rests with the top ten. In regard to this clone: What it recognizes is unknown.

The sequence was collected from a man aged 35 to 55 with glioma. Source: PBMCs, taken from a glioma patient whose treatment included an IDH1 peptide vaccine.

In nucleotides, the CDR3 is TGTGCCAGCAGTGAATGGGACAGGGGACCTTACGAGCAGTACTTC. Translation: CASSEWDRGPYEQYF. The chain uses TRBV2 and TRBJ2-7; 10 nucleotides align to TRBD1. CDR3 length equals 15 residues. Germline V gene data show CDR1 as SNHLY and CDR2 as FYNNEI. V shed 2 bases and J 4 bases; nucleotides not matched to a gene: 5. Full variable domain (rest looked up from reference TRBV2 and TRBJ2-7): EPEVTQTPSHQVTQMGQEVILRCVPISNHLYFYWYRQILGQKVEFLVSFYNNEISEKSEIFDDQFSVERPDGSNFTLKIRSTKLEDSAMYFCASSEWDRGPYEQYFGPGTRLTVT.